This record looks at one T cell receptor beta chain sequence and its context. Which antigen it targets is not known. No per-base quality is available; no much larger clone lies one base away. Using the deep immunoSEQ assay, TCR CDR3 regions were amplified from genomic DNA by multiplex PCR. For each cell subset, the extracted genomic DNA was distributed evenly across all wells of several immunoSEQ 96-well plates, and each plate served as one replicate. For sorted subsets, 200 to 250 ng genomic DNA, equal to about 30,000 T cell genomes, was loaded into each replicate PCR. Purified libraries were measured with a Qubit 3.0 fluorometer, size-checked on a Bioanalyzer 2100, and measured again with the KAPA Library Quantification kit. Each immunoSEQ 96-well plate was sequenced on its own single-read 150-cycle Illumina NextSeq 550 flow cell. The original methods were these. Because the immunoSEQ output held only junctional sequences and lacked quality scores, the filtering could not match the filtering applied to full-length reads. Sequences were annotated with PyIR, a Python wrapper for IgBLAST v1.9, using IMGT germline references to assign V/J genes and CDR3. Reads were removed for weak V/J assignments (E-value above 1e-6), missing CDR3, stop codons, out-of-frame junctions, or ambiguous translated residues. V3J clonotypes were defined as sequences sharing an identical inferred V gene, J gene, and CDR3 amino acid sequence. Percentage overlap between repertoires was computed as shared unique clonotypes divided by the size of the smaller repertoire. Repertoire richness was assessed with RTK rarefaction, the Chao1 estimator, and Recon v2.1 estimates of unobserved clonotypes. OLGA was used to compute generation probabilities for all TCRbeta clonotypes that the gDNA method yielded from a few donors. TCRdb took this table from immuneACCESS and kept in-frame rearrangements with V and J called. Such tables lack part of the clones; where checked against another copy, unresolved V genes explain under half of the gap, and the rest is unexplained. Clone size and the V and J calls come from that table; the DNA yielded D and trimming. In all, the sample holds about 590,000 clones, and about 95% of those were seen once. Clones ranked in the top ten supply about 0.11% of the sample.

Measured from the cysteine to the phenylalanine, the CDR3 is 15 residues long. Solely the CDR3 DNA is kept, with 45 bases framed from the first base. CDR1 and CDR2, per the germline V gene (reference sequence), are LNHDA and SQIVND. Relative to germline, V is 3 bases shorter and J is 4 bases shorter, with 13 bases between their ends. For the CD8 naive samples, CD45RO-negative cells were positively selected for CCR7, yielding a CD45RA+CCR7+ population from which TemRA cells were excluded. Donors were healthy HIV-negative adults with no recently reported acute infections or vaccinations. Every donor was a Caucasian adult living in Nashville, Tennessee, USA. After blood collection by leukapheresis, PBMCs were isolated using Ficoll-Histopaque density gradient centrifugation and then cryopreserved in the vapor phase of liquid nitrogen. Analytical flow cytometry was used to check the purity and quantity of every magnetically sorted T cell population. Each sorted fraction had its genomic DNA isolated and then quantified by UV absorbance on a Nanodrop 2000c.

The data derive from a study of shared clonotypes between healthy human individuals (dated by TCRdb to about 2020). Context from the whole study: Two women and three men aged 18 to 49 years were included in the cohort. For each donor, three plates each were used for CD4 naive and CD4 memory, two plates were used for CD8 naive, and one plate was used for CD8 memory. The study deeply sequenced blood TCR repertoires of about 5 healthy adults to estimate repertoire size and the extent of clonotype sharing between individuals. Different laboratories and diverse techniques were used to prepare libraries and sequence TCR repertoires, to increase sequencing depth and limit assay-specific biases. Each donor's leukapheresis produced roughly between about 0.8 and 10 billion PBMCs. What the authors observed across the whole study: Naive subsets generally had larger estimated clonotype richness than memory subsets did. The small number of donors limited the genetic and exposure-history diversity represented. Even with the large sequencing depth, rarefaction of the sorted-subset datasets indicated that sequencing was incomplete. Clonotypes shared by all four sorted-subset donors showed higher generation probabilities than non-shared clonotypes. Sampling was restricted to blood, and TCR repertoires in tissues likely differ from the TCR repertoires found in blood. Pairwise subsampling led to the expectation that sequencing depth would affect the degree of clonotype sharing among donors. Sharing across a handful of donors was observed for approximately 5% of naive CD4, over 3% of naive CD8, roughly 2.3% of memory CD4, and roughly 0.4% of memory CD8 clonotypes.

The receptor comes from a woman younger than 45 in good health. The V and J segments used are TRBV19 and TRBJ2-1; the D assignment is uncertain and may be TRBD1 or TRBD2, with 5 bases supporting each. The sample consisted of naive CD8+ T cells sorted from blood. The cell subset or site label corresponds to: CD45RA+CCR7+. The nucleotide sequence is given as TGTGCCAGTAGTATCCCCAGGGACGGATACAATGAGCAGTTCTTC. Its protein reads: CASSIPRDGYNEQFF.